The present TCR beta chain was sequenced within a study of blood T cell repertoires in COVID-19 (dated by TCRdb to 2019 to 2021). About the investigation overall: Collaborator samples came from the United States, Italy and Spain and covered acute and convalescent phases of COVID-19. The prospective study material was composed of cDNA or gDNA derived from T cells, B-cell-depleted T cells, or PBMCs. Subjects who had been exposed to COVID-19, were actively infected with it, or had recovered from it provided the deeply sampled blood TCRbeta repertoires that made up the dataset. A freely available public database, intended as a resource for researchers studying the immune response to SARS-CoV-2, is where the repertoires were released. The samples were drawn from two sources: the first 160 participants of the ongoing ImmuneRACE study, and 1,000 to 1,500 subjects contributed by 6 global collaborators. Nearly every sample came with metadata listing a de-identified subject ID, COVID-19 status, age in years and sex. Where available, HLA class I and class II types were taken from metadata supplied by the sample provider and were not determined by assay-based typing.

Another Seattle source contributed samples from volunteer blood donors who had recovered from COVID-19. Whole blood was collected in K2EDTA tubes by collaborating institutions according to the institutions' own protocols. For TCRbeta analysis, collaborators shipped samples in one of three forms: frozen whole blood, isolated PBMCs, or DNA extracted from either of those sample types. Comment on this clone: This clone's antigen is unknown. Base-call qualities are not available, and no considerably larger clone is one nucleotide away.

The germline V gene (reference sequence) supplies CDR1 GTSNPN and CDR2 SVGIG. Including the terminal cysteine and phenylalanine, the CDR3 comprises 14 residues. The read is trimmed to its CDR3 DNA, 42 bases read in frame from base 1. What the authors observed across the whole study: Clinical and demographic metadata were provided uncurated, with the amount varying by source and participant.

The immunoSEQ Assay, a bias-controlled multiplex PCR, was used to amplify TCRbeta CDR3 regions from genomic DNA. The authors processed their data as follows. Within the assay, amplification of reference gene primers was used to estimate how many nucleated cells each sample contained. To quantify the absolute abundance of each unique TCRbeta CDR3 rearrangement, sequence reads were collapsed and filtered. For each sample, productive Simpson clonality was calculated as the square root of Simpson's diversity index over productive rearrangements. Here the immuneACCESS table is served through TCRdb, limited to in-frame sequences with V and J called. Missing clones are a known gap in these copies; in checked studies unresolved V genes cover under half, and the rest lacks a known reason. V and J calls and clone size follow that table, whereas D and trimming were derived from the DNA. Recorded for this sample are 200,000 to 300,000 clones; 75% to 85% of them occurred a single time. The ten top clones hold about 2.1% of the sample.

This receptor was taken from a man aged 35 to 55 who had recovered from COVID-19. The source material was peripheral blood. Recombination connected TRBV30 to TRBJ2-1; 7 bases in the junction line up with TRBD1. The CDR3 in this case is CARTHRGAYNEQFF. The DNA sequence follows: TGTGCAAGGACCCACAGGGGCGCTTACAATGAGCAGTTCTTC.